This TCR beta chain was identified during a study of blood T cells in healthy people across ages. Using a J-beta primer mix together with a sample-barcoded 5' primer, a second PCR was run for roughly 7 to 11 cycles. Unique molecular identifiers of 12 random nucleotides labeled each cDNA. TCRdb reprocessed the 5' RACE reads with MiXCR, giving one entry per CDR3 protein. The data hold about 1.4 million distinct CDR3 sequences, with 59% observed a single time. This CDR3 has 12 residues. J lost 15 bases, V lost 4 bases, and 4 bases had no gene match. The V gene's germline CDR1 is SQVTM and CDR2 ANQGSEA. The sample taken for sequencing was blood. V gene TRBV29-1 combines with J gene TRBJ2-1; the match to TRBD2 covers 15 bases. The sequence came from a man aged 18 to 29 in good health. CDR3 bases: TGCAGCGTTGGAGGGACTAGCGGGAGGAGGTTCTTC. Its translation: CSVGGTSGRRFF.